This T cell receptor (beta chain) was retrieved from a study of radiation and T cells in renal cell carcinoma. Clones were read by immunoSEQ multiplex PCR, and TCRdb kept only the in-frame ones, dropping some. The sample shows more than 140,000 clones, around four fifths of them seen only once. Stated time point: baseline pretreatment blood. The sample's treatment: 15 Gy SBRT to primary tumor, nephrectomy 4 weeks later. The V gene end was trimmed by 7 bases and the J gene end by 6 bases; junction bases not matched to a gene: 9. The CDR3 loop spans 14 amino acids. Germline V gives CDR1 SGHTA, CDR2 FQGNSA.

This TCR derives from a woman in her forties or fifties with renal cell carcinoma. This specimen was blood, taken from a patient whose treatment included radiotherapy and nephrectomy. The chain carries TRBV7-2 and TRBJ2-1, with 7 bases lining up with TRBD2. In DNA, the CDR3 is TGTGCCAGCACAATTGGGCTAGCGGTCAATGAGCAGTTCTTC. This encodes CASTIGLAVNEQFF.